This T cell receptor (beta chain) was recorded in a study of T cell repertoires in cytomegalovirus infection. TCRdb re-called the reads with MiXCR, one entry per CDR3 protein. The data hold fewer than 550,000 distinct CDR3 sequences, with around a quarter observed a single time. The germline V and J ends were trimmed by 10 bases and 4 bases, with 15 bases remaining between them. The CDR3 totals 13 residues. The clonotype was recovered from a human donor in good health (CMV status not recorded). Some clones in this sample may be carry-over from other donors' samples. V usage is TRBV5-3 and J usage is TRBJ2-4; maybe TRBD1 (5 bases). TRBV5-3 is designated an ORF whose function remains uncertain. The sample was PBMCs. In DNA form, the CDR3 reads TGTGCCGGCCCGGTGCGACAGAAAAACATTCAGTACTTC. Residues: CAGPVRQKNIQYF.